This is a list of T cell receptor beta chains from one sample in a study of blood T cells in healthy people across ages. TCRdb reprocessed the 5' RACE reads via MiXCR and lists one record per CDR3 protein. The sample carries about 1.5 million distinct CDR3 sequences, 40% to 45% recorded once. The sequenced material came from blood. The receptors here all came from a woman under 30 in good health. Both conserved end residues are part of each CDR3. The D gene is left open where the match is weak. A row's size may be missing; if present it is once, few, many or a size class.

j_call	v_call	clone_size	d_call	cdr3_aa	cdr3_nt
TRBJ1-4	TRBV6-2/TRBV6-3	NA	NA	CASSPQEGEKLFF	TGTGCCAGCAGTCCTCAGGAAGGTGAAAAACTGTTTTTT
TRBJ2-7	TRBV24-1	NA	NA	CATSPTISYNEQYF	TGTGCCACCAGCCCGACTATCTCCTACAATGAGCAGTACTTC
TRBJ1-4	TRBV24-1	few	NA	CATSSGVREKLFF	TGTGCCACCAGTAGCGGTGTACGGGAAAAACTGTTTTTT
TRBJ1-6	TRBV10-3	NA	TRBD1	CATSPAATGVRRNSPLHF	TGTGCCACGAGCCCTGCGGCGACAGGGGTGCGTCGTAATTCACCCCTCCACTTT
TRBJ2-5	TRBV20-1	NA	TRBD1	CSASVSGQRLLGTQYF	TGCAGTGCTTCCGTTTCGGGACAGAGGCTCCTAGGGACCCAGTACTTC
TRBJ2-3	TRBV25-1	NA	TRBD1	CASSEDRDADAQYF	TGTGCCAGCAGTGAAGACAGGGACGCAGATGCGCAGTATTTT
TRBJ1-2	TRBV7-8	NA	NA	CASSLGGAGSGANYGYTF	TGTGCCAGCAGCTTAGGCGGGGCAGGGAGTGGAGCTAACTATGGCTACACCTTC
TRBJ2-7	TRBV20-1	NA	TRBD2	CSASPGTNHYEQYF	TGCAGTGCCAGCCCCGGGACTAACCACTACGAGCAGTACTTC
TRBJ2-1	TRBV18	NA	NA	CASSPPTRLDNEQFF	TGTGCCAGCTCACCACCAACTAGGTTGGACAATGAGCAGTTCTTC
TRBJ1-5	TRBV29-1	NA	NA	CSVADGPSNRPQHF	TGCAGCGTCGCAGATGGACCTAGCAATCGGCCCCAGCATTTT
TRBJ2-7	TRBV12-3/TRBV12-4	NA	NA	CASSSRDGLRYEQYF	TGTGCCAGCAGTTCTAGGGACGGGTTGCGGTACGAGCAGTACTTC
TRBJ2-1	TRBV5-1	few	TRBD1	CASSLEGAGYNEQFF	TGTGCCAGCAGCTTAGAGGGGGCCGGCTACAATGAGCAGTTCTTC
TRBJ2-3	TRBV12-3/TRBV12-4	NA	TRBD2	CASSTSGWTSGRASTDTQYF	TGTGCCAGCAGTACCTCTGGGTGGACTAGCGGGAGGGCTAGCACAGATACGCAGTATTTT
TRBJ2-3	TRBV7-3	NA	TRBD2	CASSPGLADLDTQYF	TGTGCCAGCAGCCCTGGACTAGCCGATTTAGATACGCAGTATTTT
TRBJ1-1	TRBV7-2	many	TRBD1	CASSSGQMNTEAFF	TGTGCCAGCAGCTCGGGACAGATGAACACTGAAGCTTTCTTT
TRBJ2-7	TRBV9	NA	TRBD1	CASSASDTNPGQSYEQYF	TGTGCCAGCAGCGCCAGCGATACCAATCCGGGACAGTCCTACGAGCAGTACTTC
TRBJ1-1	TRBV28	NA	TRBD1	CASSVDRARGAFF	TGTGCCAGCAGTGTGGACAGGGCCCGGGGAGCTTTCTTT
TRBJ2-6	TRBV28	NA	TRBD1	CASSPWTGRVSGANVLTF	TGTGCCAGCAGCCCCTGGACAGGGCGCGTGAGCGGGGCCAACGTCCTGACTTTC
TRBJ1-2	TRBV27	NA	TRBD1	CASSSGQGLRHGYTF	TGTGCCAGCAGTTCGGGACAGGGGCTTAGGCATGGCTACACCTTC
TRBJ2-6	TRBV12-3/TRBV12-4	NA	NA	CASSPPNGANVLTF	TGTGCCAGCAGTCCCCCGAATGGGGCCAACGTCCTGACTTTC
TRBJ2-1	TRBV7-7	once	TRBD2	CASSLLAGIGNEQFF	TGTGCTAGCAGCTTACTAGCGGGTATTGGGAATGAGCAGTTCTTC
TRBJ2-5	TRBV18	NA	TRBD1	CASSQTGMGQETQYF	TGTGCCAGCTCTCAGACAGGGATGGGACAAGAGACCCAGTACTTC
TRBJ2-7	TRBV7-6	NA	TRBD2	CASSGEGLAGAYEQYF	TGTGCCAGCAGCGGGGAGGGTCTAGCGGGAGCATACGAGCAGTACTTC
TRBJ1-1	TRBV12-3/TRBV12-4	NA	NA	CASSTRTEMNTEAFF	TGTGCCAGCAGTACAAGGACAGAGATGAACACTGAAGCTTTCTTT
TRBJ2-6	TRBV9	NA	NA	CASSPPSTQRGQSGANVLTF	TGTGCCAGCAGCCCCCCATCCACACAGAGGGGCCAGTCTGGGGCCAACGTCCTGACTTTC
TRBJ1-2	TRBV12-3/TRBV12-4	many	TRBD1	CASSLRQGANLDRYTF	TGTGCCAGCAGTTTAAGGCAGGGGGCGAATCTGGATCGCTACACCTTC
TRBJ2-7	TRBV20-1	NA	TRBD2	CSAWGLAGGAYNEQYF	TGCAGTGCCTGGGGACTAGCGGGAGGTGCCTACAATGAGCAGTACTTC
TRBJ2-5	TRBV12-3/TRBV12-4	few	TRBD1	CASSSSDRGFETQYF	TGTGCCAGCAGTTCCTCGGACAGGGGTTTCGAGACCCAGTACTTC
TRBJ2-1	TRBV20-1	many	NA	CSATGLGHDEQFF	TGCAGTGCTACAGGACTTGGTCACGATGAGCAGTTCTTC
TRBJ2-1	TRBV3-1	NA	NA	CTSSRKVSLDEQFF	TGTACCAGCAGCCGGAAGGTATCGTTAGATGAGCAGTTCTTC
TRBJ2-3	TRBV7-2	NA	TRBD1	CASSRDRGDTDTQYF	TGTGCCAGCAGCCGGGACAGGGGTGACACAGATACGCAGTATTTT
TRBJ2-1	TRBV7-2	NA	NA	CASSLDRTPAEQFF	TGTGCCAGCAGCTTAGACCGGACGCCTGCGGAGCAGTTCTTC
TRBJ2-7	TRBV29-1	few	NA	CSVEDGREPYYEQYF	TGCAGCGTTGAAGACGGCCGGGAGCCCTACTACGAGCAGTACTTC
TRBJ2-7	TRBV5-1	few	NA	CASSLGRESSEQYF	TGCGCCAGCAGCCTAGGACGGGAGTCGAGCGAGCAGTACTTC
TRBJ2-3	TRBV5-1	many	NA	CASSWDFTDTQYF	TGCGCCAGCAGCTGGGATTTCACAGATACGCAGTATTTT
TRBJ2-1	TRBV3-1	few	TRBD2	CASSQEDRAGSYNEQFF	TGTGCCAGCAGCCAAGAAGACCGAGCGGGGAGCTACAATGAGCAGTTCTTC
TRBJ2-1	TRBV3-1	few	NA	CASSRRVTNGYNEQFF	TGTGCCAGCAGCCGAAGAGTCACTAACGGATACAATGAGCAGTTCTTC
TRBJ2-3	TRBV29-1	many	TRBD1	CSVLTGSTDTQYF	TGCAGCGTTCTGACAGGGAGCACAGATACGCAGTATTTT
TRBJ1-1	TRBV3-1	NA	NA	CASSHGHSNTEAFF	TGTGCCAGCAGCCATGGACACTCGAACACTGAAGCTTTCTTT
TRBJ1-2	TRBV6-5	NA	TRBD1	CASSWGQTFNYGYTF	TGTGCCAGCAGTTGGGGACAGACTTTTAACTATGGCTACACCTTC
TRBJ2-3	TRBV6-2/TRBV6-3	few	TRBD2	CASSYNSALADYTDTQYF	TGTGCCAGCAGTTACAACTCGGCGCTAGCGGACTACACAGATACGCAGTATTTT
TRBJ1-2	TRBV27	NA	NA	CASSWGRGASYGYTF	TGTGCCAGCAGTTGGGGCAGGGGCGCAAGCTATGGCTACACCTTC
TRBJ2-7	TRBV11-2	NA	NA	CASTPARTYEQYF	TGTGCCAGCACCCCAGCTAGAACCTACGAGCAGTACTTC
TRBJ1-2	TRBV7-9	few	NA	CASSLEAWREGGYTF	TGTGCCAGCAGCTTAGAGGCGTGGAGGGAAGGTGGCTACACCTTC
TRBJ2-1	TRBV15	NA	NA	CATSADYNEQFF	TGTGCCACCAGCGCTGATTACAATGAGCAGTTCTTC
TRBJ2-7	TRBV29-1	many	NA	CSVETGYEQYF	TGCAGCGTTGAAACGGGGTACGAGCAGTACTTC
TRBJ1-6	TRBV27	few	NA	CATDSPLHF	TGTGCCACCGATTCACCCCTCCACTTT
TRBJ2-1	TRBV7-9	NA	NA	CASRANNEQFF	TGTGCCAGCAGGGCAAACAATGAGCAGTTCTTC
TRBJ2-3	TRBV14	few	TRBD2	CASRAGLAVTDTQYF	TGTGCCAGCAGGGCCGGACTAGCGGTCACAGATACGCAGTATTTT
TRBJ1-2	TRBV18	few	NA	CASSPPSQGIYGYTF	TGTGCCAGCTCACCACCAAGTCAGGGTATCTATGGCTACACCTTC
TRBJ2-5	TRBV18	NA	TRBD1	CASSPGQGLAIQETQYF	TGTGCCAGCTCACCCGGACAGGGCCTGGCTATCCAAGAGACCCAGTACTTC